This TCR beta chain was identified in a study of cytomegalovirus exposure and HLA in healthy donors. Notes on the study in general: High sensitivity and specificity were reportedly achieved when the classifier diagnosed cytomegalovirus status. TCR association rates varied by HLA locus in a later analysis, with DRB1 highest and HLA-C lowest.

Germline V gene lookup returns CDR1 SGHTA and CDR2 FQGNSA. The V end lost 0 bases, the J end lost 5 bases, and 17 bases lay between the germline ends. This CDR3 spans 16 amino acids. This PCR relied on a set of 60 Vbeta primers and 13 Jbeta primers. Some clones are missing from TCRdb's copy, which holds only in-frame ones; the method was immunoSEQ multiplex PCR. This table has 120,000 to 150,000 clones, around 83% appearing once. Note on this clone: Its antigen remains unknown.

Source material: PBMCs. The chain employs TRBV7-2 and TRBJ2-7; D perhaps matches TRBD2 (6 bases). This TCR derives from a male donor in good health and CMV-seropositive. The CDR3 DNA reads TGTGCCAGCAGCTTAGCGAGACAGCGGGTTTTTCACGAGCAGTACTTC. It specifies CASSLARQRVFHEQYF.